This T cell receptor beta chain was documented in a study of shared clonotypes between healthy human individuals. Germline V lookup: CDR1 MNHEY, CDR2 SMNVEV (reference sequence). Trimming took off 0 bases at V and 2 bases at J, with 10 bases between the two ends. The CDR3 loop spans 15 amino acids. TCRdb's copy holds only in-frame clones and misses some; the assay was immunoSEQ multiplex PCR. The sample shows approximately 940,000 clones, over 60% of them seen only once. This receptor was identified in a man aged 18 to 35 in good health. The sample comprised memory CD4+ T cells sorted from blood. Specified subset: CD45RA-negative fraction. The V and J genes are TRBV27 and TRBJ1-2, with a possible D match to TRBD1 (6 bases). CDR3 nucleotides: TGTGCCAGCAGTTTATCTCTAGGGGGGAACTATGGCTACACCTTC. As protein: CASSLSLGGNYGYTF.